The 4 T cell receptor beta chains below all came from one sample that was sequenced in a study of blood T cell repertoires in COVID-19. Using immunoSEQ multiplex PCR, the repertoire was profiled, and TCRdb retains in-frame clones only, with some absent. The sample carries 150,000 to 200,000 clones, around 90% recorded once. The source material was PBMCs or T cells enriched from blood (not recorded which). These TCRs come from a woman younger than 35 who had recovered from COVID-19.

This clone has only one observation. V is TRBV21-1 and J is TRBJ1-5. TRBV21-1 is shown as a pseudogene. The CDR3 runs to 16 residues. The CDR3, as DNA: TGTGCCAGCAGCAAAGCGCGGGAGGGGCTGGCTCAGCCCCAGCATTTT. It specifies CASSKAREGLAQPQHF.

The chain is built from TRBV27 and TRBJ2-7; TRBD1 matches 9 bases. Unmatched junction bases numbered 6, after V lost 4 bases and J lost 8 bases. The CDR3 length is 13 residues. CDR1 and CDR2 from the germline V gene are MNHEY and SMNVEV (reference sequence). CDR3 protein: CASSYDRGNKQYF. In DNA, the CDR3 is TGTGCCAGCAGTTACGACAGGGGGAACAAGCAGTACTTC.

The V call is TRBV2, the J call TRBJ1-4, with 7 positions matching TRBD1. This CDR3 region has 16 residues. Germline V lookup: CDR1 SNHLY, CDR2 FYNNEI. The V segment lost 1 base and the J segment 6 bases; nucleotides outside the gene matches: 8. The CDR3 region has the DNA TGTGCCAGCAGTGAAGGGGGGACAGTGGTGGATGAAAAACTGTTTTTT. This translates into CASSEGGTVVDEKLFF.

The chain is built from TRBV19 and TRBJ2-4; maybe TRBD2 (5 bases). Trimming left V 5 bases short and J 9 bases short, with 17 bases between. Germline CDR1 and CDR2: LNHDA and SQIVND (reference sequence). CDR3 length: 14 amino acids. In DNA form, the CDR3 reads TGTGCCAGTAGTCCGGCGGGCCCCTTCGGCATTCAGTACTTC. Amino acid sequence: CASSPAGPFGIQYF.